The 25 T cell receptor beta chains below come from one sample, sequenced in a study of blood T cell repertoires in COVID-19. The protocol was immunoSEQ multiplex PCR, while the TCRdb copy is restricted to in-frame clones and leaves out a portion. This table has 100,000 or so clones, approximately 76% appearing once. The sequencing input was peripheral blood. Receptors originate from a woman between 65 and 79 years old with acute or convalescent COVID-19.

This clone has only a few counts. This chain joins TRBV11-2 and TRBJ2-5, with TRBD1 as a possible D gene (5 bases). The ends were cut back, 6 bases at V and 1 base at J, with 12 bases in the middle. The V gene's germline CDR1 is SGHAT and CDR2 FQNNGV. The CDR3 contains 14 residues. The CDR3 here is CASSSTGIQETQYF. The CDR3 nucleotides are TGTGCCAGCAGTAGCACAGGCATCCAAGAGACCCAGTACTTC.

This clone was observed many times. The chain has TRBV10-1 and TRBJ2-7, with D perhaps matching TRBD1 (5 bases). This CDR3 comprises 12 residues. V was clipped by 8 bases and J by 3 bases, with 11 bases between them. CDR1 and CDR2 (germline): WNHNN, SYGVQD (reference sequence). CDR3 in DNA: TGCGCCAGCGGACACCAAAACTACGAGCAGTACTTC. Its translation: CASGHQNYEQYF.

This chain links TRBV5-4 with TRBJ2-2, with D unclear. Germline V gives CDR1 SGHNT, CDR2 YYREEE (reference sequence). Trimming stripped 0 bases from V and 3 bases from J, with 6 bases between. CDR3 length: 14 residues. The CDR3 DNA reads TGTGCCAGCAGCTTGGAGAGCCACACCGGGGAGCTGTTTTTT. Its protein product is CASSLESHTGELFF.

The gene calls are TRBV6-1 and TRBJ1-1, with D hard to call. The V end lost 2 bases, the J end lost 4 bases, and 26 bases lay between the germline ends. CDR1 is MNHNS, CDR2 SASEGT, per germline. CDR3 length: 19 residues. CDR3: CASSERLLRGGGLRTEAFF. The CDR3 DNA sequence: TGTGCCAGCAGTGAAAGGCTACTACGTGGTGGAGGGCTCCGCACTGAAGCTTTCTTT.

The V call is TRBV30, the J call TRBJ1-2, with 8 bases aligning to TRBD1. V lost 3 bases to trimming and J lost 2 bases; unmatched junction nucleotides: 2. Germline CDR1 is GTSNPN and CDR2 is SVGIG (reference sequence). There are 13 residues in the CDR3. The CDR3 sequence: CAWRPGGNYGYTF. DNA for the CDR3: TGTGCCTGGAGACCAGGGGGCAACTATGGCTACACCTTC.

The genes are TRBV4-1 and TRBJ2-5; D remains ambiguous. Germline assignment: CDR1 MGHRA and CDR2 YSYEKL. The CDR3 is 14 amino acids. The V end was cut by 1 base, the J end by 4 bases, with 10 bases between. CDR3 in DNA: TGCGCCAGCAGCCAAGGTCTACTGCCAGAGACCCAGTACTTC. Protein product: CASSQGLLPETQYF.

This clone has ten or more counts. The chain links TRBV7-2 to TRBJ1-2; possible D gene TRBD1, 6 bases. Germline loops: CDR1 SGHTA, CDR2 FQGNSA. This CDR3 is built from 16 residues. The V and J ends lost 1 base and 8 bases respectively, with 20 bases between them. CDR3 loop: CASSLDSGGSLGGYTF. The CDR3 coding sequence is TGTGCCAGCAGCTTAGATTCTGGGGGCAGTCTAGGGGGCTACACCTTC.

This clone was seen a handful of times. This chain links TRBV4-1 with TRBJ2-2; 8 bases line up with TRBD2. CDR3 length: 17 residues. After removal of 5 bases from V and 5 bases from J, the junction contained 13 bases not matched to a gene. Germline V CDR1 and CDR2: MGHRA, YSYEKL. The CDR3 coding sequence is TGCGCCAGCAGCGACTTTGGGACTAGATTTAAGACCGGGGAGCTGTTTTTT. Translating it yields CASSDFGTRFKTGELFF.

This clone was recorded only once. The genes are TRBV7-9 and TRBJ2-3; weak D call: TRBD1 (6 bases). This CDR3 region has 15 residues. Germline V gene data show CDR1 as SEHNR and CDR2 as FQNEAQ (reference sequence). Trimming pared 4 bases from V and 3 bases from J, leaving 14 bases between. The CDR3 coding sequence is TGTGCCAGCAGCTCACCCGACAGGATGACAGATACGCAGTATTTT. Its translation: CASSSPDRMTDTQYF. Together with reference TRBV7-9 and TRBJ2-3, the CDR3 gives the full variable domain: DTGVSQNPRHKITKRGQNVTFRCDPISEHNRLYWYRQTLGQGPEFLTYFQNEAQLEKSRLLSDRFSAERPKGSFSTLEIQRTEQGDSAMYLCASSSPDRMTDTQYFGPGTRLTVL.

This clone has only a few counts. The J gene is TRBJ2-2, the V gene TRBV24-1; 10 bases align to TRBD1. Trimming took 4 bases from V and 6 from J; bases not matched to a gene: 7. Germline-derived CDR1 and CDR2 are KGHDR and SFDVKD. The CDR3 length is 16 residues. CDR3 sequence: CATSDRRTGGAGELFF. The CDR3 DNA reads as TGTGCCACCAGTGACCGAAGGACAGGGGGTGCCGGGGAGCTGTTTTTT.

This sequence joins TRBV7-2 and TRBJ1-3; D may be TRBD1 (6 bases). The CDR3 contains 18 residues. Per the germline V gene, CDR1 is SGHTA and CDR2 is FQGNSA. Trimming left V 2 bases short and J 3 bases short, with 20 bases between. The CDR3 region is CASSLRGGGGWSGNTIYF. The CDR3 region has the DNA TGTGCCAGCAGCTTACGAGGGGGGGGAGGGTGGAGTGGAAACACCATATATTTT.

The genes are TRBV4-1 and TRBJ2-2; D gene uncertain. The V gene lost 1 base and the J gene lost 2 bases, with 8 bases spanning the gap. Germline V gene data show CDR1 as MGHRA and CDR2 as YSYEKL. There are 15 residues in the CDR3. This chain's CDR3 is CASSQVPSNTGELFF. For the CDR3, the DNA is TGCGCCAGCAGCCAAGTTCCCAGTAACACCGGGGAGCTGTTTTTT.

This chain joins TRBV6-5 and TRBJ2-7; TRBD2 aligns across 13 bases. The CDR3 is made up of 14 amino acids. Unmatched junction bases numbered 9, after V lost 11 bases and J lost 5 bases. CDR1 is MNHEY and CDR2 is SVGAGI in the germline V gene. The CDR3 region is CAGTSGGASDEQYF. The CDR3 DNA reads as TGTGCCGGCACTAGCGGGGGGGCCAGTGACGAGCAGTACTTC.

The chain couples TRBV3-1 (or the pseudogene TRBV3-2) to TRBJ2-5; 10 bases fit TRBD2. The CDR3 has 16 amino acids. Trimming at V came to 3 bases and at J to 5 bases, leaving 9 bases not matched to a gene. In germline, CDR1 is LGHDT, CDR2 YNNKEL (reference sequence). The CDR3 DNA reads TGTGCCAGCAGCCAGAGGAGCGGGGGGGCGCGGGAGACCCAGTACTTC. It codes for CASSQRSGGARETQYF.

This chain uses TRBV15 with TRBJ1-2; the match to TRBD1 covers 7 bases. Per germline, CDR1 LNHNV and CDR2 YYDKDF (reference sequence). J lost 8 bases, V lost 2 bases, and 8 bases had no gene match. The CDR3 totals 14 residues. The CDR3 bases are TGTGCCACCAGCAGACGACAGGGATTGAGCGGCTACACCTTC. Protein sequence: CATSRRQGLSGYTF.

V usage is TRBV24-1 and J usage is TRBJ1-1; 8 positions match TRBD1. This CDR3 spans 17 amino acids. Germline CDR1 and CDR2: KGHDR and SFDVKD. With 6 bases clipped from V and 5 bases from J, the junction kept 16 bases outside the gene matches. The CDR3 nucleotides read TGTGCCACCAGTCCCTCCCCAGGACAGGGAAGATGGACTGAAGCTTTCTTT. Translating gives CATSPSPGQGRWTEAFF.

This rearrangement joins TRBV7-9 to TRBJ2-3; TRBD1 matches 9 bases. Germline V gene lookup returns CDR1 SEHNR and CDR2 FQNEAQ (reference sequence). Germline trimming cut 2 bases from V and 6 bases from J; bases unmatched to any gene: 3. This CDR3 spans 14 amino acids. CDR3 amino acids: CASSLTGGADTQYF. The CDR3 DNA reads TGTGCCAGCAGCTTAACAGGGGGCGCGGATACGCAGTATTTT.

This chain joins TRBV29-1 and TRBJ1-1; the D gene is possibly TRBD1 (5 bases). Germline V gene lookup returns CDR1 SQVTM and CDR2 ANQGSEA. The germline V and J ends were trimmed by 4 bases and 6 bases, with 21 bases remaining between them. The CDR3 extends over 15 amino acids. The CDR3 here is CSVASPGRRVAEAFF. The CDR3 DNA sequence: TGCAGCGTTGCTTCCCCAGGGCGGAGAGTCGCTGAAGCTTTCTTT. Full variable domain (remainder filled in from reference TRBV29-1 and TRBJ1-1): SAVISQKPSRDICQRGTSLTIQCQVDSQVTMMFWYRQQPGQSLTLIATANQGSEATYESGFVIDKFPISRPNLTFSTLTVSNMSPEDSSIYLCSVASPGRRVAEAFFGQGTRLTVV.

This clone was counted once. This chain joins TRBV7-8 and TRBJ1-2; 9 bases fit TRBD1. V was clipped by 2 bases and J by 5 bases; unmatched bases: 6. The CDR3 runs to 15 residues. The germline V gene encodes CDR1 SGHVS and CDR2 FQNEAQ. The CDR3 DNA is TGTGCCAGCAGCTTAAGGGGACAGGGTGGATATGGCTACACCTTC. This codes for CASSLRGQGGYGYTF.

The V gene is TRBV4-2, the J gene TRBJ2-3; weak D call: TRBD2 (7 bases). Germline assignment: CDR1 LGHNA and CDR2 YNFKEQ. The V end was cut by 4 bases, the J end by 2 bases, with 16 bases between. CDR3 length: 16 amino acids. The CDR3 region is CASSRGGADDTDTQYF. The DNA for the CDR3 is TGTGCCAGCAGCCGGGGGGGCGCGGACGACACAGATACGCAGTATTTT.

This sequence joins TRBV6-5 and TRBJ2-4; 8 bases fit TRBD1. CDR1 is MNHEY, CDR2 SVGAGI, per germline. Germline trimming cut 6 bases from V and 3 bases from J; bases unmatched to any gene: 7. The CDR3 length is 15 residues. This CDR3 reads CASRLRTGSKNIQYF. Written as DNA, the CDR3 is TGTGCCAGCAGACTACGGACAGGGAGCAAAAACATTCAGTACTTC.

The chain employs TRBV12-3 or TRBV12-4 and TRBJ2-1; 7 bases line up with TRBD1. The CDR3 loop spans 13 amino acids. The trim removed 10 bases at V and 8 bases at J, leaving 11 bases unmatched. CDR3 region: CAIQPGQFDEQFF. The CDR3 DNA sequence: TGTGCCATCCAACCGGGACAGTTTGATGAGCAGTTCTTC.

CDR3 in amino acids: CASSLGRGYEKLFF. Here the CDR3 DNA reads TGTGCCAGCAGCCTAGGGAGGGGTTATGAAAAACTGTTTTTT. The V gene is TRBV28, the J gene TRBJ1-4; D may be TRBD1 (5 bases). V dropped 6 bases and J dropped 6 bases, with 14 bases sitting between them. Germline values: CDR1 MDHEN, CDR2 SYDVKM. The CDR3 runs 14 residues. Looking up the rest from reference TRBV28 and TRBJ1-4 gives the full variable domain: DVKVTQSSRYLVKRTGEKVFLECVQDMDHENMFWYRQDPGLGLRLIYFSYDVKMKEKGDIPEGYSVSREKKERFSLILESASTNQTSMYLCASSLGRGYEKLFFGSGTQLSVL.

The chain employs TRBV30 and TRBJ1-1; 7 bases agree with TRBD1. CDR1 and CDR2 (germline): GTSNPN, SVGIG (reference sequence). V gave up 5 bases and J gave up 3 bases; unmatched junction bases: 9. This CDR3 has 14 amino acids. CDR3 coding DNA: TGTGCCTGGTCAACAGGGGCGTGGGACACTGAAGCTTTCTTT. Translation gives CAWSTGAWDTEAFF. The variable domain in full, completed from reference TRBV30 and TRBJ1-1, reads SQTIHQWPATLVQPVGSPLSLECTVEGTSNPNLYWYRQAAGRGLQLLFYSVGIGQISSEVPQNLSASRPQDRQFILSSKKLLLSDSGFYLCAWSTGAWDTEAFFGQGTRLTVV.

This chain links TRBV2 with TRBJ1-2; D is undetermined. The CDR3 contains 14 residues. Between the trimmed V and J ends, which lost 4 bases and 2 bases, there was a span of 11 bases. Germline CDR1 and CDR2: SNHLY and FYNNEI. CDR3 nucleotide sequence: TGTGCCAGCAGTGTCCTCCAGCGGAACTATGGCTACACCTTC. It yields the protein CASSVLQRNYGYTF.